This is a list of T cell receptor beta chains from one sample in a study of radiotherapy plus CTLA-4 blockade in lung cancer. TCRdb's table, derived via immunoSEQ multiplex PCR, lists solely in-frame clones and lacks some. The data contain tens of thousands of clones, roughly four fifths of them singletons. The material was peripheral blood, obtained from a patient treated with radiotherapy plus ipilimumab. These receptors all come from a human donor with non-small cell lung cancer whose response to radiotherapy plus ipilimumab could not be evaluated. Both conserved end residues are part of each CDR3. D genes are given only for firm matches. Clone size is not always given. Where it is, it says once, few, many or a class for expanded clones.

v_call	cdr3_length	d_call	j_call	clone_size	cdr3_aa	cdr3_nt
TRBV5-1	17	TRBD1	TRBJ2-2	NA	CASSFGTGTSHTGELFF	TGCGCCAGCAGCTTCGGGACAGGGACTTCGCACACCGGGGAGCTGTTTTTT
TRBV9	13	NA	TRBJ1-4	NA	CASSAGLGEKLFF	TGTGCCAGCAGCGCCGGACTGGGTGAAAAACTGTTTTTT
TRBV9	14	TRBD1	TRBJ1-1	NA	CASSPQTGKTEAFF	TGTGCCAGCAGCCCACAGACAGGGAAAACTGAAGCTTTCTTT
TRBV19	16	NA	TRBJ2-6	NA	CASSLAGALGANVLTF	TGTGCCAGTAGTTTGGCGGGGGCGCTTGGGGCCAACGTCCTGACTTTC
TRBV27	13	NA	TRBJ1-2	once	CASSPWREGGYTF	TGTGCCAGCAGTCCGTGGAGGGAGGGTGGCTACACCTTC
TRBV15	15	NA	TRBJ1-3	once	CATSRDRQGGNTIYF	TGTGCCACCAGCAGAGATCGGCAGGGGGGAAACACCATATATTTT
TRBV23-1	16	NA	TRBJ2-7	few	CASSQRSRLSSYEQYF	TGCGCCAGCAGTCAACGGTCCAGGTTGAGCTCCTACGAGCAGTACTTC
TRBV4-2	15	TRBD1	TRBJ1-5	NA	CASSPEDRGNQPQHF	TGTGCCAGCAGCCCAGAAGACAGGGGCAATCAGCCCCAGCATTTT
TRBV7-2	17	TRBD1	TRBJ1-1	NA	CASSSWDREGRLTEAFF	TGTGCCAGCAGCTCTTGGGACAGGGAGGGAAGATTGACTGAAGCTTTCTTT
TRBV28	17	TRBD2	TRBJ2-5	NA	CASSALAGGPSQETQYF	TGTGCCAGCAGTGCGCTAGCGGGAGGGCCTTCCCAAGAGACCCAGTACTTC
TRBV5-1	16	TRBD2	TRBJ2-5	NA	CASSLGSGRVRETQYF	TGCGCCAGCAGCTTGGGTAGCGGGAGAGTCAGAGAGACCCAGTACTTC
TRBV5-1	15	NA	TRBJ1-4	few	CASSLAQSSRGKLFF	TGCGCCAGCAGCTTGGCCCAGAGTAGCCGTGGAAAACTGTTTTTT
TRBV30	14	NA	TRBJ2-3	NA	CAWQGLPHTDTQYF	TGTGCCTGGCAGGGGCTACCTCACACAGATACGCAGTATTTT
TRBV29-1	12	NA	TRBJ1-1	NA	CSVGGRNTEAFF	TGCAGCGTTGGCGGGAGGAACACTGAAGCTTTCTTT
TRBV5-1	14	NA	TRBJ1-1	once	CASSTRDSNTEAFF	TGCGCCAGCAGCACTAGGGACTCTAACACTGAAGCTTTCTTT
TRBV15	16	NA	TRBJ2-5	NA	CATSRDRGPGRETQYF	TGTGCCACCAGCAGAGATAGGGGCCCTGGCAGGGAGACCCAGTACTTC
TRBV7-9	13	NA	TRBJ1-5	NA	CASTPVGGQPQHF	TGTGCCAGCACGCCGGTAGGAGGTCAGCCCCAGCATTTT
TRBV28	16	NA	TRBJ1-5	once	CASSSIRDLMYQPQHF	TGTGCCAGCAGTTCTATTCGGGACTTAATGTATCAGCCCCAGCATTTT
TRBV4-3	14	NA	TRBJ1-6	NA	CASSQDPGGLPLHF	TGCGCCAGCAGCCAAGATCCGGGGGGATTACCCCTCCACTTT
TRBV28	12	NA	TRBJ2-1	NA	CASSPLAGGQFF	TGTGCCAGCAGTCCCCTGGCCGGGGGGCAGTTCTTC
TRBV7-2	14	TRBD2	TRBJ2-2	NA	CASAWTRNTGELFF	TGTGCCAGCGCTTGGACTAGGAACACCGGGGAGCTGTTTTTT
TRBV28	15	NA	TRBJ2-3	NA	CASSPYWTETDTQYF	TGTGCCAGCAGTCCTTACTGGACAGAGACAGATACGCAGTATTTT
TRBV7-9	16	TRBD1	TRBJ2-3	few	CASSSLRDRVADTQYF	TGTGCCAGCAGCTCACTCCGGGACAGGGTGGCAGATACGCAGTATTTT
TRBV30	13	TRBD1	TRBJ1-1	NA	CAWSVARGLEAFF	TGTGCCTGGAGTGTAGCCAGGGGGCTTGAAGCTTTCTTT
TRBV2	13	NA	TRBJ1-6	NA	CASRAGGNSPLHF	TGTGCCAGCAGAGCAGGAGGGAATTCACCCCTCCACTTT
TRBV28	11	NA	TRBJ1-1	once	CASSRNTEAFF	TGTGCCAGCAGCCGGAACACTGAAGCTTTCTTT
TRBV6-5	14	TRBD1	TRBJ1-1	NA	CASRPGQGIAEAFF	TGTGCCAGCAGACCTGGACAGGGGATCGCTGAAGCTTTCTTT
TRBV28	17	TRBD1	TRBJ1-5	NA	CASSLLKTGLGNQPQHF	TGTGCCAGCAGTTTATTAAAGACAGGGTTGGGCAATCAGCCCCAGCATTTT
TRBV4-2	16	TRBD2	TRBJ2-3	NA	CASSQEGSGSTDTQYF	TGTGCCAGCAGCCAAGAGGGTAGCGGGAGCACAGATACGCAGTATTTT
TRBV5-1	14	NA	TRBJ2-3	NA	CASRRGAGTDTQYF	TGCGCCAGCAGGCGGGGTGCGGGCACAGATACGCAGTATTTT
TRBV7-3	13	NA	TRBJ2-5	NA	CASSRVQWETQYF	TGTGCCAGCAGTCGGGTGCAGTGGGAGACCCAGTACTTC
TRBV4-3	13	NA	TRBJ1-1	few	CASSQDGNTEAFF	TGCGCCAGCAGCCAAGACGGGAACACTGAAGCTTTCTTT
TRBV5-4	14	NA	TRBJ2-2	NA	CASSLQGNTGELFF	TGTGCCAGCAGCTTACAGGGGAACACCGGGGAGCTGTTTTTT
TRBV19	19	TRBD2	TRBJ2-6	NA	CASSIGTSGRGAGANVLTF	TGTGCCAGTAGTATAGGGACTAGCGGGAGAGGGGCTGGGGCCAACGTCCTGACTTTC
TRBV5-1	15	NA	TRBJ2-7	NA	CASSPGNPSSYEQYF	TGCGCCAGCAGCCCCGGGAATCCGAGCTCCTACGAGCAGTACTTC
TRBV7-8	17	NA	TRBJ2-7	once	CASSPLQWQGSSYEQYF	TGTGCCAGCAGCCCCCTTCAGTGGCAGGGAAGCTCCTACGAGCAGTACTTC
TRBV28	12	NA	TRBJ1-2	once	CASSFRDYGYTF	TGTGCCAGCAGTTTCAGGGACTATGGCTACACCTTC
TRBV7-2	13	NA	TRBJ2-7	once	CASSSIRDGEQYF	TGTGCCAGCAGCTCAATCAGGGATGGCGAGCAGTACTTC
TRBV5-6	15	TRBD1	TRBJ2-7	NA	CASSIQGAGLYEQYF	TGTGCCAGCAGCATACAGGGGGCGGGCCTCTACGAGCAGTACTTC
TRBV6-5	14	TRBD2	TRBJ2-1	once	CASMTSGSLNEQFF	TGTGCCAGCATGACTAGCGGGAGCTTGAATGAGCAGTTCTTC
TRBV7-9	15	TRBD2	TRBJ2-5	NA	CASSLGLAEGETQYF	TGTGCCAGCAGCTTAGGGCTAGCGGAGGGGGAGACCCAGTACTTC
TRBV7-9	14	NA	TRBJ2-7	NA	CASRYLGPRDEQYF	TGTGCCAGCAGATATCTGGGGCCCAGGGACGAGCAGTACTTC
TRBV29-1	17	TRBD1	TRBJ2-3	NA	CSVEIAAGGLFTDTQYF	TGCAGCGTTGAAATCGCAGCAGGGGGCCTCTTCACAGATACGCAGTATTTT
TRBV5-1	14	TRBD1	TRBJ2-7	once	CASSSRDRVYEQYF	TGCGCCAGCAGCTCCAGGGACAGGGTCTACGAGCAGTACTTC
TRBV7-8	14	NA	TRBJ2-7	NA	CASSSHRLAYEQYF	TGTGCCAGCAGCTCCCACCGACTTGCTTACGAGCAGTACTTC
TRBV5-6	16	NA	TRBJ2-7	NA	CASSLWLRGDSYEQYF	TGTGCCAGCAGCTTGTGGTTAAGGGGCGATTCCTACGAGCAGTACTTC
TRBV5-1	14	NA	TRBJ1-1	NA	CASSLVQVNTEAFF	TGCGCCAGCAGCTTGGTGCAGGTGAACACTGAAGCTTTCTTT
TRBV9	15	NA	TRBJ2-5	NA	CASSVGFGGLETQYF	TGTGCCAGCAGCGTAGGTTTCGGGGGATTAGAGACCCAGTACTTC
TRBV15	16	TRBD2	TRBJ2-1	NA	CATSRTLSGSRDEQFF	TGTGCCACCAGCAGGACCCTTAGCGGGAGTAGGGATGAGCAGTTCTTC
TRBV7-9	14	NA	TRBJ2-7	NA	CASSLGAGSHEQYF	TGTGCCAGCAGCTTAGGGGCAGGGTCCCACGAGCAGTACTTC
TRBV4-1	16	NA	TRBJ1-2	NA	CASSQTYRSANYGYTF	TGCGCCAGCAGCCAAACGTACAGGAGCGCTAACTATGGCTACACCTTC
TRBV7-2	15	NA	TRBJ1-2	NA	CASSLFSVQTYGYTF	TGTGCCAGCAGCTTATTTAGCGTGCAGACCTATGGCTACACCTTC
TRBV28	13	TRBD1	TRBJ1-1	few	CASSPRGQIEAFF	TGTGCCAGCAGCCCTAGGGGGCAAATTGAAGCTTTCTTT
TRBV14	12	NA	TRBJ2-3	NA	CASSQIGGLAYF	TGTGCCAGCAGCCAAATAGGCGGTCTCGCTTATTTT
TRBV28	11	NA	TRBJ1-2	NA	CASSPDRGYTF	TGTGCCAGCAGTCCCGACAGGGGCTACACCTTC
TRBV10-1	14	TRBD2	TRBJ2-7	NA	CASSEREATYEQYF	TGCGCCAGCAGTGAGCGGGAGGCGACCTACGAGCAGTACTTC
TRBV4-3	14	TRBD1	TRBJ1-2	NA	CASSQGQGTAGYTF	TGCGCCAGCAGCCAAGGACAGGGGACCGCTGGCTACACCTTC
TRBV30	14	NA	TRBJ1-4	NA	CAWSVQERAEKLFF	TGTGCCTGGAGTGTACAAGAGAGGGCCGAAAAACTGTTTTTT
TRBV11-2	16	TRBD2	TRBJ2-3	NA	CASNFLAGVSTDTQYF	TGTGCCAGCAACTTCCTAGCGGGGGTCAGCACAGATACGCAGTATTTT
TRBV4-3	14	TRBD1	TRBJ1-6	NA	CASSQDRGNSPLHF	TGCGCCAGCAGCCAAGACAGGGGGAATTCACCCCTCCACTTT